The next 11 T cell receptor beta chains were all read from a single sample in a study of cytomegalovirus exposure and HLA in healthy donors. The PCR contained 60 Vbeta and 13 Jbeta primers. Libraries were prepared by immunoSEQ multiplex PCR; TCRdb keeps only in-frame clonotypes and omits some of them. Of some 150,000 clones in the sample, roughly four fifths were seen once. Input material: PBMCs. The source of these receptors is a woman aged 50 to 60 in good health and CMV-seronegative.

The chain recombines TRBV19 with TRBJ1-2; D possibly corresponds to TRBD1 (5 bases). Between the trimmed V and J ends, which lost 2 bases and 5 bases, there was a span of 15 bases. The CDR3 is 15 amino acids. Germline CDR1 and CDR2: LNHDA and SQIVND (reference sequence). CDR3 residues: CASSIPGRGAYGYTF. DNA for the CDR3: TGTGCCAGTAGTATACCAGGAAGGGGCGCTTATGGCTACACCTTC. The full variable domain, rest sourced from reference TRBV19 and TRBJ1-2, is DGGITQSPKYLFRKEGQNVTLSCEQNLNHDAMYWYRQDPGQGLRLIYYSQIVNDFQKGDIAEGYSVSREKKESFPLTVTSAQKNPTAFYLCASSIPGRGAYGYTFGSGTRLTVV.

The rearrangement uses TRBV6-1 and TRBJ2-7; 9 positions agree with TRBD1. Germline CDR1 is MNHNS and CDR2 is SASEGT. The CDR3 spans 14 residues. Unmatched junction bases numbered 6, after V lost 2 bases and J lost 7 bases. This CDR3 is CASSEPGQGTEQYF. CDR3 bases: TGTGCCAGCAGTGAACCGGGACAGGGAACGGAGCAGTACTTC.

The genes are TRBV6-6 and TRBJ1-1; D remains ambiguous. Trimming took off 2 bases at V and 3 bases at J, with 7 bases between the two ends. CDR3 length: 13 amino acids. Germline assignment: CDR1 MNHNY and CDR2 SVGAGI (reference sequence). This CDR3 reads CASSYPTDTEAFF. DNA of the CDR3: TGTGCCAGCAGTTACCCAACAGACACTGAAGCTTTCTTT.

V is TRBV7-2 and J is TRBJ1-2; tentative D call: TRBD1 (6 bases). This CDR3 region has 15 residues. Germline V gives CDR1 SGHTA, CDR2 FQGNSA. Trimming shortened V by 2 bases and J by 4 bases, and 14 bases separated the two germline ends. This chain's CDR3 is CASSLNRGWAYGYTF. CDR3 bases: TGTGCCAGCAGCTTAAATAGGGGGTGGGCCTATGGCTACACCTTC.

Notes on this clone: Other DNA sequences in the same sample also yield this CDR3. V is TRBV4-2 and J is TRBJ1-1, with D perhaps TRBD1 (6 bases). This CDR3 is 15 amino acids long. Germline CDR1 is LGHNA and CDR2 is YNFKEQ. V was trimmed by 0 bases and J by 3 bases, leaving 11 bases between them. The CDR3 spells CASSQEGGGDTEAFF. For the CDR3, the DNA is TGTGCCAGCAGCCAAGAAGGGGGTGGCGACACTGAAGCTTTCTTT.

V usage is TRBV7-2 and J usage is TRBJ2-3, with a tentative D call TRBD2 (6 bases). CDR3 length equals 15 residues. In germline, CDR1 is SGHTA, CDR2 FQGNSA. Trimming removed 5 bases at V and 2 bases at J, with 14 bases between. DNA for the CDR3: TGTGCCAGCAGCCCGGGGGTCCGCCACACAGATACGCAGTATTTT. Its protein product is CASSPGVRHTDTQYF.

The chain has TRBV7-6 and TRBJ1-3, with unresolved D. The germline CDR1 and CDR2 sequences are SGHVS and FNYEAQ. The CDR3 consists of 17 residues. V lost 0 bases, J lost 0 bases, and 12 bases lay in between. The CDR3 spells CASSLALGGNSGNTIYF. CDR3 in DNA: TGTGCCAGCAGCTTAGCCCTAGGCGGGAACTCTGGAAACACCATATATTTT.

V is TRBV29-1 and J is TRBJ2-5; possibly TRBD2 for D (6 bases). CDR3 size: 14 residues. V was cut by 6 bases and J by 3 bases, with 17 bases left in between. Per germline, CDR1 SQVTM and CDR2 ANQGSEA. In nucleotides, the CDR3 is TGCAGCGTCAGACAACAGGACTACAAAGAGACCCAGTACTTC. Translating it yields CSVRQQDYKETQYF.

The chain uses TRBV7-2 and TRBJ2-4; 8 nucleotides match TRBD1. Looked up from germline, CDR1 is SGHTA and CDR2 is FQGNSA. The CDR3 consists of 14 residues. Trimming removed 1 base from V and 8 bases from J; junction bases left unmatched: 4. In nucleotides, the CDR3 is TGTGCCAGCAGCTTAGAGCGCAGGGGGCACATTCAGTACTTC. It is translated as CASSLERRGHIQYF.

The chain employs TRBV9 and TRBJ1-1; TRBD1 matches 7 bases. Germline V gene data show CDR1 as SGDLS and CDR2 as YYNGEE. The CDR3 has 13 residues. J was trimmed by 9 bases and V by 5 bases; bases with no gene match: 10. CDR3 residues: CASSTSQGKKAFF. In DNA, the CDR3 is TGTGCCAGCAGTACCTCACAGGGGAAGAAAGCTTTCTTT.

The chain recombines TRBV9 with TRBJ2-5; possibly TRBD1 for D (6 bases). CDR3 length: 15 amino acids. Germline V gives CDR1 SGDLS, CDR2 YYNGEE. Trimming removed 0 bases from V and 2 bases from J, with 11 bases in between. The CDR3 reads CASSVAGHPQETQYF. For the CDR3, the DNA is TGTGCCAGCAGCGTAGCGGGACACCCGCAAGAGACCCAGTACTTC.